This T cell receptor beta chain came from a study of blood T cell repertoires in COVID-19 (dated by TCRdb to about 2020). Some background on the complete study: Samples covering the acute and convalescent phases of COVID-19 were provided by collaborators in the United States, Italy and Spain. The sample metadata nearly always contained a de-identified subject ID, COVID-19 status, age in years and sex. Samples came from the ongoing ImmuneRACE study (first 160 participants) plus 1,254 subjects from 6 global collaborators. Where available, HLA class I and class II types were obtained from metadata supplied by the sample provider rather than from assay-based typing. Subjects who had been exposed to COVID-19, were actively infected with it, or had recovered from it provided the deeply sampled blood TCRbeta repertoires that made up the dataset. The material from the prospective study consisted of cDNA or gDNA derived from T cells, B-cell-depleted T cells, or PBMCs. The repertoires were released in a freely available public database meant as a resource for research on the immune response to SARS-CoV-2. General conclusions and limits of the study: The quantity of clinical and demographic metadata differed by source and by participant and was supplied without curation.

On this clone itself: Its cognate antigen has yet to be identified. No per-base quality is available; no much larger clone lies one base away.

The immunoSEQ Assay, a bias-controlled multiplex PCR, was used to amplify TCRbeta CDR3 regions from genomic DNA. The authors processed their data as follows. The number of nucleated cells in each sample was estimated from the amplification of reference gene primers within the assay. Sequence reads were collapsed and filtered to measure the absolute abundance of every unique TCRbeta CDR3 rearrangement. For each sample, productive Simpson clonality was calculated as the square root of Simpson's diversity index across productive rearrangements. As stored in TCRdb, this immuneACCESS dataset retains in-frame rearrangements with V and J assigned. A fraction of the clones does not appear; measured against another copy, unresolved V genes explain less than half of the discrepancy, and the remainder lacks a known reason. That table is the source of V, J and clone size, and D and trimming were worked out from the DNA. The sample table records fewer than 350,000 clones; around nine tenths of these occur just once. About 5.7% of the sample goes to the ten largest clones.

Enrolling through a virtual design, the prospective study's participants ranged in age from roughly 18 to 95 years and lived across approximately 25 United States geographic areas. To assign participants to cohorts, the prospective study relied on clinical history that participants themselves reported in a screening survey and a study questionnaire. For ImmuneRACE Cohort 3, a participant was defined as recovered based on two consecutive negative NP/OP PCR tests, clearance by a healthcare professional, or resolution of symptoms. Each participant in the prospective study had whole blood, serum and a nasopharyngeal or oropharyngeal swab collected by mobile phlebotomists. Participants in the prospective study had the option to provide additional blood draws and questionnaires over a 2-month period. Blood samples from the prospective study were shipped frozen or at room temperature prior to DNA extraction.

In the germline V gene, CDR1 corresponds to MGHRA and CDR2 to YSYEKL. V is reduced by 5 bases and J by 1 base, leaving a spacing of 14 bases between them. Measured from the cysteine to the phenylalanine, the CDR3 is 15 residues long. CDR3 DNA is the only sequence kept; it has 45 bases, read in frame from the first base. The specimen was PBMCs or T cells enriched from blood (not recorded which). The chain couples TRBV4-1 to TRBJ1-2; matching of 6 bases hints at TRBD1 as the D gene. This sequence originates from a woman between 40 and 50 years old who had recovered from COVID-19. The CDR3 loop reads CASSTQQGINYGYTF. The base sequence is TGCGCCAGCAGCACCCAGCAGGGGATTAACTATGGCTACACCTTC.